Listed here are 14 T cell receptor beta chains from one sample, sequenced in a study of T cell responses to AZD1222 COVID-19 vaccine. The protocol was immunoSEQ multiplex PCR, while the TCRdb copy is restricted to in-frame clones and leaves out a portion. The repertoire holds about 260,000 clones, with roughly 93% as singletons. The sample in question was peripheral blood, obtained on day 0 of AZD1222 vaccination. Source of these receptors: an adult in good health.

The V call is TRBV7-3, the J call TRBJ2-7; 8 bases are a match to TRBD1. V was clipped by 2 bases and J by 3 bases; unmatched bases: 3. This CDR3 comprises 14 residues. Germline CDR1 reads SGHTA; CDR2 reads FQGTGA. The CDR3 here is CASSLGGQDYEQYF. The CDR3 bases are TGTGCCAGCAGCTTAGGGGGACAGGACTACGAGCAGTACTTC.

With regard to this clone: This same CDR3 is encoded by further DNA sequences in the sample. The chain joins TRBV27 to TRBJ1-5, with D tentatively TRBD1 (6 bases). The CDR3 runs to 12 residues. V was pared by 6 bases and J by 4 bases, with 7 bases between. Germline CDR1 and CDR2: MNHEY and SMNVEV (reference sequence). The CDR3 DNA is TGTGCCAGCAGACAGGGTAATCAGCCCCAGCATTTT. It translates to CASRQGNQPQHF.

This rearrangement joins TRBV7-2 to TRBJ2-7, with unresolved D. The CDR3 length is 15 residues. The V and J ends lost 1 base and 3 bases respectively, with 13 bases between them. Germline CDR1 and CDR2: SGHTA and FQGNSA. The CDR3 is CASSLVFTVLYEQYF. The CDR3 nucleotides are TGTGCCAGCAGCTTAGTGTTCACAGTTCTCTACGAGCAGTACTTC.

The V call is TRBV28, the J call TRBJ1-2; 8 bases match TRBD1. Germline-derived CDR1 and CDR2 are MDHEN and SYDVKM. Unmatched junction bases numbered 8, after V lost 8 bases and J lost 0 bases. The length of the CDR3 is 15 residues. This CDR3 reads CASWDRPYSNYGYTF. The CDR3 DNA is TGTGCCAGCTGGGACAGGCCGTACTCTAACTATGGCTACACCTTC.

The V gene is TRBV5-6, the J gene TRBJ2-2; D is possibly TRBD1 (6 bases). V lost 3 bases, J lost 6 bases, and 12 bases lay in between. CDR1 and CDR2 from the germline V gene are SGHDT and YYEEEE. This CDR3 contains 14 residues. Here the CDR3 DNA reads TGTGCCAGCAGCTGGCCAGGGGAAGCCGGGGAGCTGTTTTTT. Residues: CASSWPGEAGELFF.

The J gene is TRBJ1-5, the V gene TRBV21-1. TRBV21-1 is deemed a pseudogene. The length of the CDR3 is 17 residues. The CDR3 spells CASSKESHVYSNQPQHF. In DNA, the CDR3 is TGTGCCAGCAGCAAAGAATCGCACGTCTATAGCAATCAGCCCCAGCATTTT.

The J gene is TRBJ1-2, the V gene TRBV28; D is perhaps TRBD1 (6 bases). Germline-derived CDR1 and CDR2 are MDHEN and SYDVKM. V was trimmed by 11 bases and J by 7 bases, leaving 17 bases between them. This CDR3 has 12 amino acids. The DNA of the CDR3 is TGTGCCTCCCGGGGGGGCGCGGCTGGCTACACCTTC. Protein sequence: CASRGGAAGYTF.

V gene TRBV3-1 (or the pseudogene TRBV3-2) combines with J gene TRBJ2-1, with TRBD2 matching 7 bases. The CDR3 is 17 residues long. V lost 3 bases, J lost 9 bases, and 17 bases stayed unmatched. The germline V gene encodes CDR1 LGHDT and CDR2 YNNKEL (reference sequence). The CDR3 region has the DNA TGTGCCAGCAGCCACGGGGGGAACAGGTTATTCCTAGCTGAGCAGTTCTTC. Translated, it gives CASSHGGNRLFLAEQFF.

This chain uses TRBV7-2 with TRBJ2-7; D is perhaps TRBD2 (7 bases). Looked up from germline, CDR1 is SGHTA and CDR2 is FQGNSA. Trimming stripped 5 bases from V and 2 bases from J, with 16 bases between. There are 15 residues in the CDR3. CDR3 region: CASSAWGRGTYEQYF. In nucleotides, the CDR3 is TGTGCCAGCAGCGCCTGGGGGCGGGGGACCTACGAGCAGTACTTC.

The V gene is TRBV7-2, the J gene TRBJ2-1, with 8 bases matching TRBD1. Germline V gene data show CDR1 as SGHTA and CDR2 as FQGNSA. Losses at the gene ends were 3 bases for V and 7 bases for J; bases not matched to a gene: 5. CDR3 length equals 14 residues. The CDR3 nucleotides read TGTGCCAGCAGCTTCTCTGACAGGGGAAATGAGCAGTTCTTC. Translating it yields CASSFSDRGNEQFF.

This clone has only one observation. The chain employs TRBV6-5 and TRBJ1-5; 7 nucleotides align to TRBD1. With 8 bases clipped from V and 0 bases from J, the junction kept 7 bases outside the gene matches. The CDR3 runs 15 residues. CDR1 is MNHEY and CDR2 is SVGAGI in the germline V gene. CDR3 bases: TGTGCCAGCGGGGACAGAAAATATAGCAATCAGCCCCAGCATTTT. Protein sequence: CASGDRKYSNQPQHF.

The chain links TRBV28 to TRBJ2-3; 7 bases align to TRBD2. Unmatched junction bases numbered 6, after V lost 2 bases and J lost 4 bases. In germline, CDR1 is MDHEN, CDR2 SYDVKM. This CDR3 contains 15 residues. This chain's CDR3 is CASSLRGGQADTQYF. Here the CDR3 DNA reads TGTGCCAGCAGTTTACGGGGAGGGCAGGCAGATACGCAGTATTTT.

V gene TRBV7-2 combines with J gene TRBJ2-2, with 7 positions matching TRBD1. The V segment lost 5 bases and the J segment 6 bases; nucleotides outside the gene matches: 6. CDR3 length: 14 amino acids. The germline gives CDR1 SGHTA, CDR2 FQGNSA. CDR3 coding DNA: TGTGCCAGCAGCGCCGACAGGGTCCCCGGGGAGCTGTTTTTT. It yields the protein CASSADRVPGELFF.

The gene calls are TRBV3-1 (or the pseudogene TRBV3-2) and TRBJ1-2, with D tentatively TRBD1 (5 bases). This CDR3 is 14 amino acids long. Trimming left V 1 base short and J 7 bases short, with 13 bases between. Germline V gene data show CDR1 as LGHDT and CDR2 as YNNKEL (reference sequence). The CDR3 nucleotides read TGTGCCAGCAGCCAAGGGGGGAGGATTAGTGGCTACACCTTC. Its protein product is CASSQGGRISGYTF.